These 32 T cell receptor beta chains were sequenced from one sample in a study of T cell responses to AZD1222 COVID-19 vaccine. Method: immunoSEQ multiplex PCR; TCRdb's copy keeps in-frame clones and lacks some. The data contain some 84,000 clones, approximately 85% of them singletons. The specimen comprised peripheral blood, sampled 28 days after the second AZD1222 dose. The receptor source for this set is an adult who received the AZD1222 COVID-19 vaccine.

The J gene is TRBJ1-1, the V gene TRBV12-3 or TRBV12-4, with D possibly TRBD1 on 5 matching bases. The CDR3 runs 13 residues. Trimming took off 6 bases at V and 0 bases at J, with 8 bases between the two ends. Written as DNA, the CDR3 is TGTGCCAGCAGCGGGACCGTGAACACTGAAGCTTTCTTT. Translated, it gives CASSGTVNTEAFF.

The chain employs TRBV19 and TRBJ1-2; 9 bases line up with TRBD1. The length of the CDR3 is 16 residues. V gave up 5 bases and J gave up 7 bases; unmatched junction bases: 14. Per the germline V gene, CDR1 is LNHDA and CDR2 is SQIVND (reference sequence). CDR3 in DNA: TGTGCCAGTAGTTCACCCGGGGAGGACAGGGGTGGTGGCTACACCTTC. Protein sequence: CASSSPGEDRGGGYTF.

The chain joins TRBV27 to TRBJ2-7, with TRBD1 as a possible D gene (6 bases). CDR3 size: 15 residues. V lost 6 bases, J lost 2 bases, and 17 bases lay in between. CDR1 and CDR2 (germline): MNHEY, SMNVEV (reference sequence). CDR3 region: CASSRNRAPTYEQYF. CDR3 in DNA: TGTGCCAGCAGCCGAAACAGGGCCCCTACCTACGAGCAGTACTTC.

The V gene is TRBV19, the J gene TRBJ2-2; 9 bases are shared with TRBD1. Germline V gene lookup returns CDR1 LNHDA and CDR2 SQIVND (reference sequence). The CDR3 spans 15 residues. The V gene end was trimmed by 4 bases and the J gene end by 4 bases; junction bases not matched to a gene: 4. This CDR3 reads CASSTGDRVTGELFF. The CDR3 coding sequence is TGTGCCAGTAGTACGGGGGACAGGGTCACCGGGGAGCTGTTTTTT.

This clone was seen a handful of times. The chain joins TRBV11-3 to TRBJ1-1; no definite D call. V lost 4 bases, J lost 3 bases, and 9 bases lay in between. CDR1 is SGHNT and CDR2 is YENEEA in the germline V gene. The CDR3 has 13 residues. The CDR3 protein is CASSSFQDTEAFF. For the CDR3, the DNA is TGTGCCAGCAGCTCTTTCCAGGACACTGAAGCTTTCTTT.

The chain carries TRBV7-2 and TRBJ1-1; maybe TRBD1 (5 bases). Germline V gene data show CDR1 as SGHTA and CDR2 as FQGNSA. This CDR3 region has 13 residues. V dropped 6 bases and J dropped 4 bases, with 12 bases sitting between them. CDR3 residues: CASRKGVGTEAFF. CDR3 nucleotide sequence: TGTGCCAGCAGAAAAGGGGTCGGCACTGAAGCTTTCTTT. Drawing the rest from reference TRBV7-2 and TRBJ1-1, the complete variable domain is GAGVSQSPSNKVTEKGKDVELRCDPISGHTALYWYRQSLGQGLEFLIYFQGNSAPDKSGLPSDRFSAERTGGSVSTLTIQRTQQEDSAVYLCASRKGVGTEAFFGQGTRLTVV.

This clone was seen a few times. This sequence joins TRBV3-1 (or the pseudogene TRBV3-2) and TRBJ1-3, with a weak D call TRBD1 (5 bases). The ends were cut back, 8 bases at V and 8 bases at J, with 13 bases in the middle. The CDR3 totals 12 residues. CDR1 is LGHDT and CDR2 is YNNKEL in the germline V gene (reference sequence). The DNA for the CDR3 is TGTGCCAGCTCGAGGGGAAGGGACACCATATATTTT. It translates to CASSRGRDTIYF.

The V gene is TRBV6-1, the J gene TRBJ2-2, with TRBD1 matching 8 bases. This CDR3 region has 18 residues. Germline-derived CDR1 and CDR2 are MNHNS and SASEGT. V was clipped by 3 bases and J by 2 bases; unmatched bases: 11. The CDR3 here is CASSDRGRSRQNTGELFF. The CDR3 DNA sequence: TGTGCCAGCAGTGACAGGGGGCGAAGTCGTCAAAACACCGGGGAGCTGTTTTTT.

The rearrangement links TRBV7-8 to TRBJ2-3; 9 positions agree with TRBD2. The CDR3 has 14 amino acids. V shed 5 bases, J shed 9 bases, and the junction held 9 bases outside the gene matches. Looked up from germline, CDR1 is SGHVS and CDR2 is FQNEAQ. The CDR3 spells CASSPIGSGRTQYF. DNA of the CDR3: TGTGCCAGCAGCCCGATCGGGAGCGGGAGGACGCAGTATTTT.

The sample holds a few counts of this clone. CDR3 nucleotide sequence: TGCGCCAGCAGCCAAGATAGGTGGGGTGCGAATGAGCAGTTCTTC. This gives the protein CASSQDRWGANEQFF. The chain carries TRBV4-3 and TRBJ2-1, with D unresolved. CDR1 and CDR2 from the germline V gene are LGHNA and YSLEER. CDR3 length: 15 amino acids. The V and J ends lost 0 bases and 7 bases respectively, with 13 bases between them.

This CDR3 reads CASSQAGRGTYEQYF. In DNA, the CDR3 is TGTGCCAGCAGCCAAGCGGGGAGGGGGACCTACGAGCAGTACTTC. The chain uses TRBV7-2 and TRBJ2-7, with a possible D match to TRBD2 (7 bases). The CDR3 is 15 residues long. V lost 5 bases and J lost 2, with 16 bases in between. CDR1 SGHTA and CDR2 FQGNSA come from the germline V gene. The complete variable domain, with remaining parts taken from reference TRBV7-2 and TRBJ2-7, reads GAGVSQSPSNKVTEKGKDVELRCDPISGHTALYWYRQSLGQGLEFLIYFQGNSAPDKSGLPSDRFSAERTGGSVSTLTIQRTQQEDSAVYLCASSQAGRGTYEQYFGPGTRLTVT.

V usage is TRBV15 and J usage is TRBJ1-1; D gene uncertain. Trimming took 7 bases from V and 0 from J, leaving 9 bases between them. The CDR3 has 13 residues. The germline V gene encodes CDR1 LNHNV and CDR2 YYDKDF (reference sequence). The CDR3 coding sequence is TGTGCCACCACCCGTAATATGAACACTGAAGCTTTCTTT. Protein: CATTRNMNTEAFF.

The chain joins TRBV6-5 to TRBJ1-2; the D is unclear. The CDR3 extends over 13 amino acids. The V and J ends lost 2 bases and 2 bases respectively, with 6 bases between them. Germline CDR1 is MNHEY and CDR2 is SVGAGI. CDR3 coding DNA: TGTGCCAGCAGTTACGGTCCAAACTATGGCTACACCTTC. The encoded protein is CASSYGPNYGYTF.

V usage is TRBV18 and J usage is TRBJ2-7, with 8 bases identical to TRBD1. Germline CDR1 KGHSH, CDR2 LQKENI. The CDR3 has 15 amino acids. V gave up 2 bases and J gave up 4 bases; unmatched junction bases: 7. CDR3 DNA: TGTGCCAGCTCACCAGGACAGGGCATGTTGTACGAGCAGTACGTC. Amino acids: CASSPGQGMLYEQYV.

The sample holds a few counts of this clone. The gene calls are TRBV24-1 and TRBJ1-2; the match to TRBD1 covers 7 bases. J lost 4 bases, V lost 6 bases, and 7 bases had no gene match. Germline CDR1 and CDR2: KGHDR and SFDVKD. The CDR3 has 14 amino acids. The CDR3 bases are TGTGCCACCAGTCCGAACAGGGGCAGCTATGGCTACACCTTC. Its translation: CATSPNRGSYGYTF.

V is TRBV6-5 and J is TRBJ2-2; D not certain. Between the trimmed V and J ends, which lost 2 bases and 6 bases, there was a span of 13 bases. This CDR3 comprises 15 residues. Germline values: CDR1 MNHEY, CDR2 SVGAGI. CDR3 bases: TGTGCCAGCAGTTACGATGGGGTGAAGCCCGGGGAGCTGTTTTTT. This codes for CASSYDGVKPGELFF.

This chain joins TRBV16 and TRBJ2-5, with 13 nucleotides matching TRBD2. Germline V gene lookup returns CDR1 KGHSY and CDR2 FQNENV. Germline trimming cut 0 bases from V and 2 bases from J; bases unmatched to any gene: 9. This CDR3 region has 19 residues. The CDR3 loop is CASSQSGLAGVLNQETQYF. CDR3 sequence (DNA): TGTGCCAGCAGCCAATCCGGACTAGCGGGGGTGCTAAATCAAGAGACCCAGTACTTC.

This clone was picked up one time. This chain links TRBV19 with TRBJ1-2; TRBD1 might be the D (5 bases). Germline V gene data show CDR1 as LNHDA and CDR2 as SQIVND (reference sequence). V lost 6 bases, J lost 1 base, and 15 bases lay in between. This CDR3 contains 15 residues. The DNA of the CDR3 is TGTGCCAGTAGAAGAGTGGGGGTCCTTAACTATGGCTACACCTTC. Translated: CASRRVGVLNYGYTF.

This clone came up a few times. The gene calls are TRBV6-5 and TRBJ2-5; 8 bases match TRBD2. The CDR3 has 16 amino acids. In germline, CDR1 is MNHEY, CDR2 SVGAGI. V lost 2 bases to trimming and J lost 1 base; unmatched junction nucleotides: 6. In DNA form, the CDR3 reads TGTGCCAGCAGTTACCCGAGGGGGACTAGCCAAGAGACCCAGTACTTC. It encodes CASSYPRGTSQETQYF.

The chain carries TRBV7-2 and TRBJ1-2, with 8 bases lining up with TRBD1. This CDR3 is 15 amino acids long. V dropped 5 bases and J dropped 4; count of bases not matched to a gene: 9. Per the germline V gene, CDR1 is SGHTA and CDR2 is FQGNSA. The CDR3 sequence is CASSPRTGQSYGYTF. The CDR3 DNA is TGTGCCAGCAGCCCAAGGACAGGGCAAAGCTATGGCTACACCTTC.

The chain couples TRBV20-1 to TRBJ1-2; D ambiguous. The CDR3 contains 11 residues. Germline CDR1 is DFQATT and CDR2 is SNEGSKA (reference sequence). CDR3 sequence reads: CRAAGFDGYTF. The DNA of the CDR3 is TGCAGGGCCGCGGGTTTTGATGGCTACACCTTC.

The J gene is TRBJ1-2, the V gene TRBV19; TRBD1 agrees at 9 bases. The length of the CDR3 is 14 residues. V lost 6 bases and J lost 4; bases outside the gene matches: 6. Germline-derived CDR1 and CDR2 are LNHDA and SQIVND (reference sequence). The CDR3 DNA sequence: TGTGCCAGTAGGACGGGACAGGGAACCTATGGCTACACCTTC. Amino acid sequence: CASRTGQGTYGYTF.

The V and J genes are TRBV19 and TRBJ1-5; perhaps TRBD1 as D (5 bases). Germline V gene lookup returns CDR1 LNHDA and CDR2 SQIVND (reference sequence). This CDR3 is 15 amino acids long. V lost 5 bases to trimming and J lost 4 bases, with 15 bases between them. Here the CDR3 DNA reads TGTGCCAGTAGTCCAGTAGGGACCGCGAATCAGCCCCAGCATTTT. It is translated as CASSPVGTANQPQHF. Variable domain in full (rest from reference TRBV19 and TRBJ1-5): DGGITQSPKYLFRKEGQNVTLSCEQNLNHDAMYWYRQDPGQGLRLIYYSQIVNDFQKGDIAEGYSVSREKKESFPLTVTSAQKNPTAFYLCASSPVGTANQPQHFGDGTRLSIL.

CDR3 DNA sequence: TGTGCCAGCAGCTTATTATCCCCGACGGGAAACACCATATATTTT. Translated: CASSLLSPTGNTIYF. V and J are TRBV7-2 and TRBJ1-3; D gene uncertain. V was trimmed by 2 bases and J by 4 bases, leaving 12 bases between them. The CDR3 has 15 residues. Germline loops: CDR1 SGHTA, CDR2 FQGNSA.

V gene TRBV7-9 combines with J gene TRBJ1-2, with 7 bases fitting TRBD1. Germline lookup yields CDR1 SEHNR and CDR2 FQNEAQ (reference sequence). This CDR3 comprises 16 residues. After removal of 5 bases from V and 2 bases from J, the junction contained 11 bases not matched to a gene. The CDR3 sequence is CASSPPLRDSNYGYTF. Written as DNA, the CDR3 is TGTGCCAGCAGCCCGCCCCTCCGGGACAGCAACTATGGCTACACCTTC.

The V gene is TRBV6-4, the J gene TRBJ1-2; D perhaps matches TRBD1 (6 bases). In germline, CDR1 is MRHNA, CDR2 SNTAGT. The CDR3 totals 13 residues. V lost 2 bases and J 4 bases, leaving 8 bases between the germline ends. The CDR3 spells CASSDDRSYGYTF. Here the CDR3 DNA reads TGTGCCAGCAGTGACGACAGGTCCTATGGCTACACCTTC.

Judged by abundance, this clone is medium-sized. This sequence joins TRBV27 and TRBJ2-3, with 7 bases that match TRBD2. This CDR3 contains 16 residues. V was pared by 1 base and J by 2 bases, with 6 bases of the junction left unmatched. In germline, CDR1 is MNHEY, CDR2 SMNVEV (reference sequence). CDR3 coding DNA: TGTGCCAGCAGTTTATTATCGCGGGGGTACACAGATACGCAGTATTTT. Protein sequence: CASSLLSRGYTDTQYF.

This chain joins TRBV28 and TRBJ1-4; TRBD1 aligns across 8 bases. Germline V gives CDR1 MDHEN, CDR2 SYDVKM. After removal of 2 bases from V and 8 bases from J, the junction contained 7 bases not matched to a gene. This CDR3 has 15 residues. The CDR3 bases are TGTGCCAGCAGTTTAGGTGGACAGGGTGGAGAAAAACTGTTTTTT. As protein: CASSLGGQGGEKLFF.

The V gene is TRBV11-3, the J gene TRBJ1-2; possibly TRBD1 for D (5 bases). V lost 3 bases, J lost 8 bases, and 10 bases lay in between. The CDR3 is 12 residues long. Germline CDR1 and CDR2: SGHNT and YENEEA. The CDR3 region is CASSFMTVGYTF. CDR3 DNA: TGTGCCAGCAGCTTTATGACAGTCGGCTACACCTTC.

J is TRBJ2-1 and V is TRBV28, with 8 bases matching TRBD1. CDR1 MDHEN and CDR2 SYDVKM come from the germline V gene. With 7 bases clipped from V and 9 bases from J, the junction kept 5 bases outside the gene matches. The CDR3 sequence is 12 residues long. The CDR3 spells CASTQGAGEQFF. The CDR3 region has the DNA TGTGCCAGCACGCAGGGGGCCGGTGAGCAGTTCTTC.

The chain carries TRBV10-3 and TRBJ1-1; no reliable D call. Germline CDR1 is ENHRY and CDR2 is SYGVKD. V dropped 5 bases and J dropped 8 bases, with 12 bases sitting between them. The CDR3 covers 12 residues. CDR3 residues: CAISIGPPEAFF. The CDR3 region has the DNA TGTGCCATCAGTATCGGACCCCCCGAAGCTTTCTTT.

The table lists this clone with a few counts. This sequence joins TRBV28 and TRBJ1-1, with D tentatively TRBD1 (5 bases). The CDR3 totals 12 residues. The germline CDR1 and CDR2 sequences are MDHEN and SYDVKM. V gave up 5 bases and J gave up 7 bases, with 11 bases separating them. CDR3 nucleotide sequence: TGTGCCAGCAGTCCAGAAGACAGTGAAGCTTTCTTT. This encodes CASSPEDSEAFF.